Presented here are 26 T cell receptor beta chains from one specimen sequenced in a study of T cell responses to AZD1222 COVID-19 vaccine. Method: immunoSEQ multiplex PCR; TCRdb's copy keeps in-frame clones and lacks some. The sample lists about 150,000 clones; around 87% were seen once. The sequencing here drew on peripheral blood, taken 28 days after the second AZD1222 dose. Receptor source: an adult who received the AZD1222 COVID-19 vaccine.

The chain recombines TRBV10-3 with TRBJ1-5; the match to TRBD1 covers 8 bases. The CDR3 totals 13 residues. J was trimmed by 6 bases and V by 2 bases; bases with no gene match: 0. Germline CDR1 ENHRY, CDR2 SYGVKD. The CDR3 bases are TGTGCCATCAGTGAGGGACAGGGTCAGCCCCAGCATTTT. Amino acid sequence: CAISEGQGQPQHF.

The rearrangement joins TRBV6-5 to TRBJ1-1; D might be TRBD1 (5 bases). Germline V gene sequence: CDR1 MNHEY, CDR2 SVGAGI. Trimming stripped 0 bases from V and 11 bases from J, with 13 bases between. CDR3 length: 13 amino acids. CDR3 sequence: CASSYSEGTFAFF. CDR3 in DNA: TGTGCCAGCAGTTACTCGGAAGGGACCTTCGCTTTCTTT.

The sample holds one count of this clone. The V gene is TRBV6-1, the J gene TRBJ1-4, with D hard to call. Per germline, CDR1 MNHNS and CDR2 SASEGT. This CDR3 region has 13 residues. With 5 bases removed from V and 4 bases from J, the gap between germline ends came to 8 bases. CDR3 sequence reads: CASSYVHNEKLFF. For the CDR3, the DNA is TGTGCCAGCAGTTATGTGCATAATGAAAAACTGTTTTTT.

The J gene is TRBJ1-5, the V gene TRBV28; D remains ambiguous. V lost 8 bases and J 3 bases, leaving 8 bases between the germline ends. CDR3 size: 12 residues. The germline gives CDR1 MDHEN, CDR2 SYDVKM. The CDR3 reads CASLVSNQPQHF. DNA for the CDR3: TGTGCCAGCCTTGTATCCAATCAGCCCCAGCATTTT.

The chain carries TRBV27 and TRBJ2-7, with 9 bases identical to TRBD2. This CDR3 has 17 amino acids. After removal of 3 bases from V and 1 base from J, the junction contained 10 bases not matched to a gene. CDR1 is MNHEY and CDR2 is SMNVEV in the germline V gene (reference sequence). As DNA, the CDR3 is TGTGCCAGCAGTTTCCGCGGCCCTAGCGGGAATTCCTACGAGCAGTACTTC. This translates into CASSFRGPSGNSYEQYF.

The chain combines TRBV27 with TRBJ2-1; 7 positions agree with TRBD2. The CDR3 has 15 amino acids. Trimming cost V 4 bases and J 7 bases; bases outside gene matches: 10. Germline V gives CDR1 MNHEY, CDR2 SMNVEV (reference sequence). In DNA, the CDR3 is TGTGCCAGCAGTTACCTAGCGGATCCGGGGAATGAGCAGTTCTTC. Translating gives CASSYLADPGNEQFF.

This clone has a single count. The V call is TRBV7-2, the J call TRBJ2-2; TRBD1 aligns across 10 bases. This CDR3 is 16 amino acids long. The J segment lost 8 bases and the V segment lost 1 base, leaving 7 bases of the junction unmatched. Germline assignment: CDR1 SGHTA and CDR2 FQGNSA. CDR3 bases: TGTGCCAGCAGCTTAGTTAGACAGGGGGCGCGAGGGGAGCTGTTTTTT. Amino acid sequence: CASSLVRQGARGELFF. The whole variable domain, remainder taken from reference TRBV7-2 and TRBJ2-2, is GAGVSQSPSNKVTEKGKDVELRCDPISGHTALYWYRQSLGQGLEFLIYFQGNSAPDKSGLPSDRFSAERTGGSVSTLTIQRTQQEDSAVYLCASSLVRQGARGELFFGEGSRLTVL.

The chain is built from TRBV5-8 and TRBJ2-1; the match to TRBD1 covers 8 bases. This CDR3 has 15 amino acids. V gave up 3 bases and J gave up 8 bases; unmatched junction bases: 10. Germline CDR1 reads SGHTS; CDR2 reads YDEGEE. The CDR3: CASSSARTGLYEQFF. The CDR3 bases are TGTGCCAGCAGCTCCGCTCGGACAGGGTTGTATGAGCAGTTCTTC.

This rearrangement joins TRBV9 to TRBJ1-2; a possible D gene is TRBD1 (6 bases). The germline V gene has CDR1 SGDLS and CDR2 YYNGEE. V shed 3 bases and J shed 8 bases, with 17 bases lying between them. The CDR3 covers 14 residues. The CDR3: CASSGREGDTGYTF. As DNA, the CDR3 is TGTGCCAGCAGCGGGAGGGAGGGGGACACGGGCTACACCTTC.

The CDR3 DNA reads TGTGCCAGTAGTATTCCCGGGGTTAATGAAAAACTGTTTTTT. This sequence encodes CASSIPGVNEKLFF. V usage is TRBV19 and J usage is TRBJ1-4; D gene ambiguous. CDR3 length: 14 residues. Germline loops: CDR1 LNHDA, CDR2 SQIVND (reference sequence). Trimming stripped 3 bases from V and 4 bases from J, with 9 bases between.

CDR3 in DNA: TGTGCCACCAGTGGGCAGCAAAACACTGAAGCTTTCTTT. Its protein product is CATSGQQNTEAFF. This chain connects TRBV24-1 to TRBJ1-1; unclear D gene. The CDR3 length is 13 residues. Per the germline V gene, CDR1 is KGHDR and CDR2 is SFDVKD. V was trimmed by 5 bases and J by 2 bases, leaving 8 bases between them.

This clone was observed a handful of times. The rearrangement links TRBV7-3 to TRBJ2-2; weak D call: TRBD2 (5 bases). The germline V and J ends were trimmed by 8 bases and 0 bases, with 10 bases remaining between them. The CDR3 is 14 residues long. Germline V lookup: CDR1 SGHTA, CDR2 FQGTGA. The CDR3 is CASSREPNTGELFF. The DNA for the CDR3 is TGTGCCAGCTCTAGGGAGCCGAACACCGGGGAGCTGTTTTTT.

This chain joins TRBV5-6 and TRBJ2-1; D is perhaps TRBD1 or TRBD2 (5 bases each). The CDR3 consists of 15 residues. The germline V gene encodes CDR1 SGHDT and CDR2 YYEEEE. Trimming removed 4 bases from V and 2 bases from J, with 13 bases in between. The CDR3 region is CASSPDRLPYNEQFF. The CDR3 DNA is TGTGCCAGCAGCCCCGACAGACTACCCTACAATGAGCAGTTCTTC.

This sequence joins TRBV30 and TRBJ2-1; 10 positions match TRBD1. V lost 2 bases and J lost 8; bases outside the gene matches: 6. CDR1 is GTSNPN and CDR2 is SVGIG in the germline V gene (reference sequence). This CDR3 contains 14 residues. CDR3 protein: CAWSPMTGGHEQFF. CDR3 DNA: TGTGCCTGGAGTCCCATGACAGGGGGCCATGAGCAGTTCTTC.

The chain combines TRBV6-5 with TRBJ1-1; TRBD1 matches 7 bases. The CDR3 runs 10 residues. The ends lost 7 bases at V and 14 bases at J; junction bases unmatched: 7. Germline V gene lookup returns CDR1 MNHEY and CDR2 SVGAGI. The CDR3 DNA reads as TGTGCCAGCACCGAAAAACAGGGGTTCTTT. This codes for CASTEKQGFF.

This chain links TRBV9 with TRBJ2-5, with 14 bases matching TRBD2. Trimming cost V 3 bases and J 2 bases; bases outside gene matches: 0. Germline values: CDR1 SGDLS, CDR2 YYNGEE. The CDR3 spans 15 residues. This chain's CDR3 is CASSGLAGGQETQYF. DNA of the CDR3: TGTGCCAGCAGCGGACTAGCGGGAGGGCAAGAGACCCAGTACTTC.

The rearrangement joins TRBV28 to TRBJ1-5; TRBD1 matches at 7 bases. This CDR3 has 15 residues. Germline V gives CDR1 MDHEN, CDR2 SYDVKM. After removal of 2 bases from V and 5 bases from J, the junction contained 6 bases not matched to a gene. The CDR3 nucleotides are TGTGCCAGCAGTTTAGGGTACAGGGGTGATCAGCCCCAGCATTTT. Protein product: CASSLGYRGDQPQHF.

This chain uses TRBV11-2 with TRBJ2-1, with TRBD2 matching over 9 bases. Germline loops: CDR1 SGHAT, CDR2 FQNNGV. This CDR3 is built from 17 residues. With 0 bases clipped from V and 9 bases from J, the junction kept 12 bases outside the gene matches. CDR3 nucleotides: TGTGCCAGCAGCTTAGATTTTGGCGGGAGGGCCGTTGTTGAGCAGTTCTTC. This encodes CASSLDFGGRAVVEQFF.

J is TRBJ1-1 and V is TRBV25-1; TRBD1 agrees at 10 bases. The ends lost 8 bases at V and 5 bases at J; junction bases unmatched: 5. CDR3 size: 13 residues. CDR1 is MGHDK and CDR2 is SYGVNS in the germline V gene. The CDR3, as DNA: TGTGCCAGCGTCAGACAGGGGGCTACTGAAGCTTTCTTT. Its translation is CASVRQGATEAFF.

The chain uses TRBV18 and TRBJ1-5; D uncertain. Germline assignment: CDR1 KGHSH and CDR2 LQKENI. The CDR3 spans 13 residues. V was clipped by 3 bases and J by 3 bases, with 6 bases between them. The CDR3 here is CASSPADNQPQHF. The CDR3 DNA is TGTGCCAGCTCACCGGCAGACAATCAGCCCCAGCATTTT. The whole variable domain, remainder taken from reference TRBV18 and TRBJ1-5, is NAGVMQNPRHLVRRRGQEARLRCSPMKGHSHVYWYRQLPEEGLKFMVYLQKENIIDESGMPKERFSAEFPKEGPSILRIQQVVRGDSAAYFCASSPADNQPQHFGDGTRLSIL.

V and J are TRBV14 and TRBJ2-3; D remains unclear. Trimming took 4 bases from V and 10 from J, leaving 15 bases between them. This CDR3 is 13 amino acids long. Germline CDR1 is SGHDN and CDR2 is FVKESK. The CDR3 protein is CASSPSPYVPQYF. CDR3 DNA sequence: TGTGCCAGCAGCCCAAGTCCCTATGTGCCGCAGTATTTT.

This sequence joins TRBV28 and TRBJ2-3, with D maybe TRBD2 (7 bases). Germline V gene lookup returns CDR1 MDHEN and CDR2 SYDVKM. The CDR3 sequence is 14 residues long. Trimming took off 7 bases at V and 1 base at J, with 12 bases between the two ends. The CDR3 loop is CASTAGGRTDTQYF. CDR3 nucleotide sequence: TGTGCCAGCACCGCCGGGGGGCGCACAGATACGCAGTATTTT.

The rearrangement joins TRBV27 to TRBJ1-1; no reliable D call. V was trimmed by 8 bases and J by 1 base, leaving 11 bases between them. This CDR3 has 13 amino acids. Germline CDR1 reads MNHEY; CDR2 reads SMNVEV (reference sequence). CDR3 bases: TGTGCCAGCCGGAACCGGGCGAACACTGAAGCTTTCTTT. Translating gives CASRNRANTEAFF.

This chain links TRBV3-1 (or the pseudogene TRBV3-2) with TRBJ2-3; 15 bases map to TRBD2. The CDR3 consists of 16 residues. V trimming: 3 bases; J trimming: 5 bases; junction bases outside the gene matches: 3. Germline assignment: CDR1 LGHDT and CDR2 YNNKEL (reference sequence). The CDR3 nucleotides are TGTGCCAGCAGCCAGCGGACTAGCGGGAGGGGAGATACGCAGTATTTT. Its protein product is CASSQRTSGRGDTQYF.

The chain links TRBV3-1 (or the pseudogene TRBV3-2) to TRBJ2-4; D call uncertain. The germline V gene encodes CDR1 LGHDT and CDR2 YNNKEL (reference sequence). The V gene lost 2 bases and the J gene lost 0 bases, with 8 bases spanning the gap. The CDR3 is made up of 15 amino acids. The CDR3 spells CASSQMRLAKNIQYF. The CDR3 nucleotides are TGTGCCAGCAGCCAAATGAGGCTAGCCAAAAACATTCAGTACTTC.

This rearrangement joins TRBV7-2 to TRBJ1-3; D not certain. V dropped 1 base and J dropped 2 bases, with 9 bases sitting between them. Germline V gives CDR1 SGHTA, CDR2 FQGNSA. The CDR3 is made up of 15 amino acids. Written as DNA, the CDR3 is TGTGCCAGCAGCTTAGGATCGCCGGCTGGAAACACCATATATTTT. As protein: CASSLGSPAGNTIYF.